The 19 T cell receptor beta chains reported below all come from one sample, sequenced in a study of blood T cell repertoires in COVID-19. Clones were read by immunoSEQ multiplex PCR, and TCRdb kept only the in-frame ones, dropping some. Of some 400,000 clones in the sample, over 75% were seen once. Sequencing input: PBMCs or T cells enriched from blood (not recorded which). These receptor sequences come from a young man who had recovered from COVID-19.

The chain links TRBV6-2 or TRBV6-3 to TRBJ1-2, with a weak D call TRBD1 (5 bases). The germline gives CDR1 MNHEY, CDR2 SVGEGT. The CDR3 has 14 amino acids. The V end was cut by 0 bases, the J end by 7 bases, with 12 bases between. The DNA of the CDR3 is TGTGCCAGCAGTTACTCGTTCCAGGGCTCTGGCTACACCTTC. Protein sequence: CASSYSFQGSGYTF.

J is TRBJ1-1 and V is TRBV7-2; D gene ambiguous. Germline CDR1 is SGHTA and CDR2 is FQGNSA. Trimming removed 4 bases from V and 0 bases from J, with 12 bases in between. The CDR3 has 15 residues. The CDR3 loop reads CASSSTLRLNTEAFF. In DNA form, the CDR3 reads TGTGCCAGCAGCTCAACCCTACGTTTGAACACTGAAGCTTTCTTT. Full variable domain (rest looked up from reference TRBV7-2 and TRBJ1-1): GAGVSQSPSNKVTEKGKDVELRCDPISGHTALYWYRQSLGQGLEFLIYFQGNSAPDKSGLPSDRFSAERTGGSVSTLTIQRTQQEDSAVYLCASSSTLRLNTEAFFGQGTRLTVV.

The chain joins TRBV9 to TRBJ2-5; TRBD2 matches at 8 bases. The trim removed 0 bases at V and 5 bases at J, leaving 6 bases unmatched. This CDR3 spans 15 amino acids. Germline CDR1 reads SGDLS; CDR2 reads YYNGEE. Here the CDR3 reads CASSVAAGGTETQYF. DNA for the CDR3: TGTGCCAGCAGCGTAGCTGCGGGGGGAACGGAGACCCAGTACTTC. The whole variable domain, remainder taken from reference TRBV9 and TRBJ2-5, is DSGVTQTPKHLITATGQRVTLRCSPRSGDLSVYWYQQSLDQGLQFLIQYYNGEERAKGNILERFSAQQFPDLHSELNLSSLELGDSALYFCASSVAAGGTETQYFGPGTRLLVL.

This chain joins TRBV20-1 and TRBJ1-1, with 7 bases aligning to TRBD1. V trimming: 3 bases; J trimming: 0 bases; junction bases outside the gene matches: 4. The germline V gene has CDR1 DFQATT and CDR2 SNEGSKA (reference sequence). There are 14 residues in the CDR3. The CDR3 bases are TGCAGTGCTAGTATGACAGGGCTGAACACTGAAGCTTTCTTT. Protein product: CSASMTGLNTEAFF.

The chain combines TRBV19 with TRBJ1-1; TRBD1 matches at 8 bases. This CDR3 has 14 residues. Trimming cost V 5 bases and J 4 bases; bases outside gene matches: 6. From germline, CDR1 is LNHDA and CDR2 SQIVND (reference sequence). CDR3 sequence (DNA): TGTGCCAGTAGTGGGGCAGGGGGCGTCACTGAAGCTTTCTTT. This sequence encodes CASSGAGGVTEAFF.

The rearrangement uses TRBV19 and TRBJ1-2; 9 positions agree with TRBD1. The CDR3 has 13 amino acids. V lost 4 bases to trimming and J lost 8 bases; unmatched junction nucleotides: 5. Germline CDR1 and CDR2: LNHDA and SQIVND (reference sequence). This CDR3 reads CASSKTGGLGYTF. In DNA, the CDR3 is TGTGCCAGTAGTAAGACAGGGGGTCTGGGCTACACCTTC.

The genes are TRBV7-9 and TRBJ2-3; the D gene is possibly TRBD1 (6 bases). CDR3 length equals 15 residues. CDR1 is SEHNR and CDR2 is FQNEAQ in the germline V gene (reference sequence). V was trimmed by 3 bases and J by 1 base, leaving 11 bases between them. For the CDR3, the DNA is TGTGCCAGCAGCTTCAGCAGGGGAGGCACAGATACGCAGTATTTT. This gives the protein CASSFSRGGTDTQYF.

The chain couples TRBV27 to TRBJ1-1, with TRBD1 as a possible D gene (5 bases). The V and J ends lost 0 bases and 0 bases respectively, with 14 bases between them. CDR1 is MNHEY, CDR2 SMNVEV, per germline (reference sequence). The CDR3 is 17 residues long. The CDR3 reads CASSLSKQVNLNTEAFF. In nucleotides, the CDR3 is TGTGCCAGCAGTTTATCGAAACAGGTGAATTTGAACACTGAAGCTTTCTTT.

This clone was counted only a few times. The DNA of the CDR3 is TGTGCCAGCAGTGAAGCGTTTGCGGACTCCTACGAGCAGTACTTC. This translates into CASSEAFADSYEQYF. V and J are TRBV6-1 and TRBJ2-7; D not resolved. The CDR3 runs 15 residues. Germline V gene data show CDR1 as MNHNS and CDR2 as SASEGT. V was shortened by 0 bases and J by 0 bases, with 9 bases between the two germline ends.

The chain links TRBV10-2 to TRBJ2-1, with D perhaps matching TRBD2 (5 bases). The germline gives CDR1 WSHSY, CDR2 SAAADI. Deletions cut 7 bases from V and 2 bases from J, with 12 bases between. The CDR3 runs 14 residues. The CDR3 sequence: CASTPDSAYNEQFF. CDR3 DNA: TGCGCCAGCACTCCGGACTCAGCCTACAATGAGCAGTTCTTC.

On this clone itself: The sample contains more than one DNA sequence encoding this CDR3. This rearrangement joins TRBV5-1 to TRBJ1-1; a weak D match, TRBD1 (5 bases). Germline V CDR1 and CDR2: SGHRS, YFSETQ. V was trimmed by 2 bases and J by 2 bases, leaving 7 bases between them. The CDR3 sequence is 13 residues long. In nucleotides, the CDR3 is TGCGCCAGCAGCTTTACAGGAAACACTGAAGCTTTCTTT. Translation gives CASSFTGNTEAFF.

The J gene is TRBJ1-3, the V gene TRBV2, with TRBD1 as a possible D gene (6 bases). Between the trimmed V and J ends, which lost 2 bases and 0 bases, there was a span of 8 bases. The CDR3 has 15 amino acids. Per germline, CDR1 SNHLY and CDR2 FYNNEI. The CDR3 loop is CASSETRGSGNTIYF. The DNA for the CDR3 is TGTGCCAGCAGTGAAACCAGGGGCTCTGGAAACACCATATATTTT.

The rearrangement joins TRBV7-2 to TRBJ2-5; 7 positions agree with TRBD2. The length of the CDR3 is 16 residues. The germline CDR1 and CDR2 sequences are SGHTA and FQGNSA. The junction had 7 bases not matched to a gene; V was cut back by 1 base and J by 2 bases. The DNA of the CDR3 is TGTGCCAGCAGCTTAGGGGCAGCGGGGAGTCAAGAGACCCAGTACTTC. It translates to CASSLGAAGSQETQYF.

The chain employs TRBV29-1 and TRBJ1-1; the D is unclear. CDR1 is SQVTM and CDR2 is ANQGSEA in the germline V gene. Trimming cost V 7 bases and J 3 bases, with 6 bases left between them. The CDR3 extends over 10 amino acids. The CDR3 is CSGRYTEAFF. The CDR3, as DNA: TGCAGCGGCAGGTACACTGAAGCTTTCTTT.

V gene TRBV9 combines with J gene TRBJ2-5; TRBD2 matches at 7 bases. The trim removed 0 bases at V and 4 bases at J, leaving 12 bases unmatched. CDR1 and CDR2 from the germline V gene are SGDLS and YYNGEE. The CDR3 has 17 residues. In DNA, the CDR3 is TGTGCCAGCAGCGTAGGAGTGGCGGGGGTAATTACAGAGACCCAGTACTTC. Translating gives CASSVGVAGVITETQYF.

The chain links TRBV7-9 to TRBJ2-7; 9 nucleotides match TRBD1. The CDR3 has 12 residues. V shed 6 bases, J shed 7 bases, and the junction held 4 bases outside the gene matches. Germline CDR1 SEHNR, CDR2 FQNEAQ (reference sequence). CDR3 amino acids: CASRTGGSEQYF. The CDR3 nucleotides are TGTGCCAGCAGGACAGGGGGAAGTGAGCAGTACTTC.

The rearrangement uses TRBV7-2 and TRBJ2-1; TRBD1 is a possible D gene (5 bases). Germline V lookup: CDR1 SGHTA, CDR2 FQGNSA. V was pared by 7 bases and J by 0 bases, with 16 bases between. This CDR3 contains 16 residues. The CDR3 nucleotides read TGTGCCAGCACCCTCACAGGTCCGAGCTCCTACAATGAGCAGTTCTTC. This encodes CASTLTGPSSYNEQFF. The entire variable domain, with the rest obtained from reference TRBV7-2 and TRBJ2-1, is as follows: GAGVSQSPSNKVTEKGKDVELRCDPISGHTALYWYRQSLGQGLEFLIYFQGNSAPDKSGLPSDRFSAERTGGSVSTLTIQRTQQEDSAVYLCASTLTGPSSYNEQFFGPGTRLTVL.

This clone occurred once. The V call is TRBV6-5, the J call TRBJ1-1; D perhaps matches TRBD1 (6 bases). CDR3 size: 13 residues. V lost 7 bases, J lost 3 bases, and 12 bases lay in between. Germline values: CDR1 MNHEY, CDR2 SVGAGI. The CDR3 nucleotides read TGTGCCAGCATTAACAGGGTTCACACTGAAGCTTTCTTT. Encoded protein: CASINRVHTEAFF.

The chain has TRBV30 and TRBJ2-3, with a weak D call TRBD2 (6 bases). The germline V gene encodes CDR1 GTSNPN and CDR2 SVGIG (reference sequence). The CDR3 covers 16 residues. The ends were cut back, 3 bases at V and 0 bases at J, with 16 bases in the middle. DNA of the CDR3: TGTGCCTGGAGGCATGAGCGGGTTGGGAGCACAGATACGCAGTATTTT. Its translation is CAWRHERVGSTDTQYF.